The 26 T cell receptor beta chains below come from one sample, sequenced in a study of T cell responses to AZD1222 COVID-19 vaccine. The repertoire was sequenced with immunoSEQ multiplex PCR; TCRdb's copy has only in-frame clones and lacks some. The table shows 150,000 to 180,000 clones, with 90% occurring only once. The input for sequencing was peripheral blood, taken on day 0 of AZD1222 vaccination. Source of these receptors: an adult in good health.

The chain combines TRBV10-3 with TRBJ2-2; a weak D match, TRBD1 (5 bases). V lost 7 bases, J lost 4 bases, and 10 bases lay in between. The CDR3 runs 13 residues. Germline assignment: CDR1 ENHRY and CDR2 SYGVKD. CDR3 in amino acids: CAIKGPLTGELFF. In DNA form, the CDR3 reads TGTGCCATCAAGGGGCCCCTCACCGGGGAGCTGTTTTTT.

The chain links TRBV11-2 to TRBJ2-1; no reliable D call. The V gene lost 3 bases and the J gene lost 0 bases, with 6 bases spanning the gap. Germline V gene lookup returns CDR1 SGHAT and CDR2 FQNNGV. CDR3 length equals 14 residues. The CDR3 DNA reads TGTGCCAGCAGCTTTAGTAGCTCCTACAATGAGCAGTTCTTC. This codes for CASSFSSSYNEQFF.

This CDR3 reads CAGSSQSGNTIYF. The DNA for the CDR3 is TGTGCCGGCTCGAGTCAGTCTGGAAACACCATATATTTT. The chain joins TRBV5-4 to TRBJ1-3; D is ambiguous. The V gene lost 10 bases and the J gene lost 1 base, with 12 bases spanning the gap. The V gene's germline CDR1 is SGHNT and CDR2 YYREEE (reference sequence). There are 13 residues in the CDR3.

The CDR3: CASSDRGGYEQYF. In DNA form, the CDR3 reads TGCGCCAGCAGTGACAGGGGGGGTTACGAGCAGTACTTC. The chain is built from TRBV10-2 and TRBJ2-7; the D gene could be TRBD1 or TRBD2 (7 bases each). Trimming took 3 bases from V and 4 from J, leaving 10 bases between them. CDR1 WSHSY and CDR2 SAAADI come from the germline V gene. The CDR3 runs 13 residues.

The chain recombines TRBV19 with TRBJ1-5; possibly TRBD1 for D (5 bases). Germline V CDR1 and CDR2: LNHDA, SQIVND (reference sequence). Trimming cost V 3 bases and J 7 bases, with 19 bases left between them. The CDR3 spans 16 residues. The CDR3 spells CASSMGDGTFRQPQHF. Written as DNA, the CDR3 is TGTGCCAGTAGTATGGGGGACGGAACGTTCCGACAGCCCCAGCATTTT.

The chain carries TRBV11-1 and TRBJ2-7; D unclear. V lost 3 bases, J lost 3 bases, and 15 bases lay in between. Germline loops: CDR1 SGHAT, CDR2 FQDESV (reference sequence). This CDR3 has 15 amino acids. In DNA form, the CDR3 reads TGTGCCAGCAGCTTTGGCTTCGGCACTGACTACGAGCAGTACTTC. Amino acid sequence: CASSFGFGTDYEQYF.

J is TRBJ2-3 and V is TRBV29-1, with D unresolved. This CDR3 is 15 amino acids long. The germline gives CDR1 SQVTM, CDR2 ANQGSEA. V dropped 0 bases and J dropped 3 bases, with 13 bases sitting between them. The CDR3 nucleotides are TGCAGCGTTGAAGATTGGTCTGGGGAAACAGATACGCAGTATTTT. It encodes CSVEDWSGETDTQYF.

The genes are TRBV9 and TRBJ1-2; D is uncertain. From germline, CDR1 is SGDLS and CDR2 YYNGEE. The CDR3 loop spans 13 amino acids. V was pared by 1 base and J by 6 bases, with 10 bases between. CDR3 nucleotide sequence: TGTGCCAGCAGCGTAACGTACTCTGATGGCTACACCTTC. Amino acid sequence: CASSVTYSDGYTF.

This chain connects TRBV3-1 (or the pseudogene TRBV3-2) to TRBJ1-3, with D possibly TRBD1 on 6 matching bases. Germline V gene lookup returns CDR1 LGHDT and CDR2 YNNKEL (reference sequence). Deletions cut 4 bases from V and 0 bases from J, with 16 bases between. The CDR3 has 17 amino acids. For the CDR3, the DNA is TGTGCCAGCAGCCGTAGGACAGCCGTTAGCTCTGGAAACACCATATATTTT. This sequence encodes CASSRRTAVSSGNTIYF.

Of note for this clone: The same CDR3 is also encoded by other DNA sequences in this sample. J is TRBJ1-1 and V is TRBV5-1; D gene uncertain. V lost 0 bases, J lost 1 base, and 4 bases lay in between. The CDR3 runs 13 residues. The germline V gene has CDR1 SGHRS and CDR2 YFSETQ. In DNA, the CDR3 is TGCGCCAGCAGCTTGGCCGGGAACACTGAAGCTTTCTTT. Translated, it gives CASSLAGNTEAFF. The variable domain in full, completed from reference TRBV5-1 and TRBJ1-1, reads KAGVTQTPRYLIKTRGQQVTLSCSPISGHRSVSWYQQTPGQGLQFLFEYFSETQRNKGNFPGRFSGRQFSNSRSEMNVSTLELGDSALYLCASSLAGNTEAFFGQGTRLTVV.

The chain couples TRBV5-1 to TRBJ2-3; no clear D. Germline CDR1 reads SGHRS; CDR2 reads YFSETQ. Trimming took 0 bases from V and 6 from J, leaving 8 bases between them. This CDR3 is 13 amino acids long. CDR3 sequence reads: CASSLGRWDTQYF. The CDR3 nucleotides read TGCGCCAGCAGCTTGGGACGCTGGGATACGCAGTATTTT.

The CDR3 here is CATVPRTRISEAFF. For the CDR3, the DNA is TGTGCCACCGTCCCCCGGACGAGGATCTCTGAAGCTTTCTTT. The chain couples TRBV19 to TRBJ1-1; no definite D call. CDR3 length: 14 amino acids. Looked up from germline, CDR1 is LNHDA and CDR2 is SQIVND (reference sequence). Trimming left V 10 bases short and J 6 bases short, with 21 bases between.

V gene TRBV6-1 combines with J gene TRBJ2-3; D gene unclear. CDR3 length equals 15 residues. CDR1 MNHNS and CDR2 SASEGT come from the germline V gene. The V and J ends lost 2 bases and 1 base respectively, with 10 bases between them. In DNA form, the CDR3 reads TGTGCCAGCAGTGAACGTTCGCCTGGCACAGATACGCAGTATTTT. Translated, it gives CASSERSPGTDTQYF.

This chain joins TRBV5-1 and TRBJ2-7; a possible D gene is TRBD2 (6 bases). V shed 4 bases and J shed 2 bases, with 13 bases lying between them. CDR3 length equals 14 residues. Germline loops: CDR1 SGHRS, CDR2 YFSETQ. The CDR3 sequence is CASSTGTGAYEQYF. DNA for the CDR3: TGCGCCAGCAGCACCGGGACGGGGGCCTACGAGCAGTACTTC.

The CDR3 nucleotides read TGTGCCAGCAGAGGGACACGACACAATGAGCAGTTCTTC. This gives the protein CASRGTRHNEQFF. The chain couples TRBV12-3 or TRBV12-4 to TRBJ2-1; TRBD1 is a possible D gene (6 bases). Trimming pared 6 bases from V and 5 bases from J, leaving 11 bases between. The CDR3 is made up of 13 amino acids.

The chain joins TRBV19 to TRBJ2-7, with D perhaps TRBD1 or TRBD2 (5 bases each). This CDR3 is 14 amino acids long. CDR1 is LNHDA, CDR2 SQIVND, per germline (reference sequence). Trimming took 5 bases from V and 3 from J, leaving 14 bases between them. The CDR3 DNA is TGTGCCAGTAGTCCCGGGGCAGTTAACTACGAGCAGTACTTC. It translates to CASSPGAVNYEQYF.

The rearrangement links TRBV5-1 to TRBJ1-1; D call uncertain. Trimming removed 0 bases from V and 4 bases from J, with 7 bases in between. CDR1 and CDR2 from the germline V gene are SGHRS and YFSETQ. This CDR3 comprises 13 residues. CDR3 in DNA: TGCGCCAGCAGCTTGGCCGGTACCACTGAAGCTTTCTTT. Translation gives CASSLAGTTEAFF.

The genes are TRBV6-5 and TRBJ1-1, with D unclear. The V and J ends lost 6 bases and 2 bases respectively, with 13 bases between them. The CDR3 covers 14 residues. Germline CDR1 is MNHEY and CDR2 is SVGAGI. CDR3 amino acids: CASSPSWGNTEAFF. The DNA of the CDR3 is TGTGCCAGCAGCCCCAGCTGGGGTAACACTGAAGCTTTCTTT.

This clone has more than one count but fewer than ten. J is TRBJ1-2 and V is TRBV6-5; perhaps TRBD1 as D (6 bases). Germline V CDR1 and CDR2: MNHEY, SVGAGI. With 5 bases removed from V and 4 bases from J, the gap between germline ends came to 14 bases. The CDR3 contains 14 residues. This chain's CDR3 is CASSTGAGAYGYTF. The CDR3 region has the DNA TGTGCCAGCAGTACTGGGGCGGGGGCCTATGGCTACACCTTC.

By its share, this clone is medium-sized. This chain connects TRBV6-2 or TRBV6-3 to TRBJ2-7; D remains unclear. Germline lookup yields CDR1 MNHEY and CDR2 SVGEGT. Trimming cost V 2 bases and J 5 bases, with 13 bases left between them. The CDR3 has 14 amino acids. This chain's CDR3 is CASSYTASADEQYF. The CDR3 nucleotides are TGTGCCAGCAGTTACACTGCCAGCGCGGACGAGCAGTACTTC.

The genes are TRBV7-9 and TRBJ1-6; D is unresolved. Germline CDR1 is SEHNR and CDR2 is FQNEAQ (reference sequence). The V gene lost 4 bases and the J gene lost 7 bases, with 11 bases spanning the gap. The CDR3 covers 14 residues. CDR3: CASSYGRVNSPLHF. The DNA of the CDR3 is TGTGCCAGCAGCTACGGACGGGTCAATTCACCCCTCCACTTT.

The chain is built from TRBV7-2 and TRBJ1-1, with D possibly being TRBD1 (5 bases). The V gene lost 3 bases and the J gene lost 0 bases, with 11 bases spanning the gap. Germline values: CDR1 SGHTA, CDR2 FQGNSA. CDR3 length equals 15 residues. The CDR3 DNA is TGTGCCAGCAGCTTGGCAGGGTCGGTGAACACTGAAGCTTTCTTT. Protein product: CASSLAGSVNTEAFF.

CDR3 in amino acids: CASSTGAWGTDTQYF. The CDR3, as DNA: TGTGCCAGCAGTACAGGGGCCTGGGGCACAGATACGCAGTATTTT. This chain joins TRBV7-3 and TRBJ2-3; 7 bases fit TRBD1. This CDR3 spans 15 amino acids. The trim removed 6 bases at V and 1 base at J, leaving 7 bases unmatched. Germline CDR1 and CDR2: SGHTA and FQGTGA.

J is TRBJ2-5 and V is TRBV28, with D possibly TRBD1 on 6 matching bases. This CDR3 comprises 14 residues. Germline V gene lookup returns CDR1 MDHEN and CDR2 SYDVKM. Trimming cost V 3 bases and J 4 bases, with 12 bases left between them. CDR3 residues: CASSFRTEGETQYF. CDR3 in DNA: TGTGCCAGCAGTTTTAGGACAGAAGGAGAGACCCAGTACTTC.

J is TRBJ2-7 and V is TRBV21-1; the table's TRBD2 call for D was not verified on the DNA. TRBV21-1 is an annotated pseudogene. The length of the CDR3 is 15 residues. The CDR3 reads CASMLLAVARWEQYF. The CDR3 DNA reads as TGTGCCAGCATGTTACTAGCGGTCGCTAGATGGGAGCAGTACTTC.

The CDR3 protein is CSASRQGDATNEKLFF. CDR3 nucleotides: TGCAGTGCTAGTCGGCAGGGGGACGCAACTAATGAAAAACTGTTTTTT. The chain employs TRBV20-1 and TRBJ1-4, with TRBD1 identical over 7 bases. V shed 3 bases, J shed 0 bases, and the junction held 7 bases outside the gene matches. Germline V gene data show CDR1 as DFQATT and CDR2 as SNEGSKA (reference sequence). This CDR3 has 16 residues.